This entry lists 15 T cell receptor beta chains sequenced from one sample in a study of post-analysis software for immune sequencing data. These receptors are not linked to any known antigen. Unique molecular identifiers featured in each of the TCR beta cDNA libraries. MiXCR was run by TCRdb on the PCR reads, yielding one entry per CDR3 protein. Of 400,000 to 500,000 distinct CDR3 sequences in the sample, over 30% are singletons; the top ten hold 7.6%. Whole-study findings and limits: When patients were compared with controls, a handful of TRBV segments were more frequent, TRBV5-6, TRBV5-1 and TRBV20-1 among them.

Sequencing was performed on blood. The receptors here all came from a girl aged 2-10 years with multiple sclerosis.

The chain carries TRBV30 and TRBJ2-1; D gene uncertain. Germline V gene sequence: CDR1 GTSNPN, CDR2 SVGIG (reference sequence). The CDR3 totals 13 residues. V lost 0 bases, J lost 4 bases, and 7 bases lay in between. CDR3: CAWSVNRYNEQFF. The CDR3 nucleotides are TGTGCCTGGAGTGTGAACCGTTACAATGAGCAGTTCTTC. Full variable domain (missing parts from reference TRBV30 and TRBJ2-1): SQTIHQWPATLVQPVGSPLSLECTVEGTSNPNLYWYRQAAGRGLQLLFYSVGIGQISSEVPQNLSASRPQDRQFILSSKKLLLSDSGFYLCAWSVNRYNEQFFGPGTRLTVL.

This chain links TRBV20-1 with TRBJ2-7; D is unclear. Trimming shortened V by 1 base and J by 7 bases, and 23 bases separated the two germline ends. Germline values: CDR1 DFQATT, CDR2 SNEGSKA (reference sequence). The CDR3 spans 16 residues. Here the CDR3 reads CSARVPSSPRGSEQYF. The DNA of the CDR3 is TGCAGTGCTAGAGTCCCCTCCTCTCCTAGAGGAAGTGAGCAGTACTTC.

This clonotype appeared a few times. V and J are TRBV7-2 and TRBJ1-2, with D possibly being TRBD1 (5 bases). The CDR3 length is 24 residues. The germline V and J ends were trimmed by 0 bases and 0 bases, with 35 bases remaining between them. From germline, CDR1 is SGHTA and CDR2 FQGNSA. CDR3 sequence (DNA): TGTGCCAGCAGCTTAGCCGAAAGACGTGGTGGAGGGACTCGAATAGTTTCTACTAACTATGGCTACACCTTC. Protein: CASSLAERRGGGTRIVSTNYGYTF.

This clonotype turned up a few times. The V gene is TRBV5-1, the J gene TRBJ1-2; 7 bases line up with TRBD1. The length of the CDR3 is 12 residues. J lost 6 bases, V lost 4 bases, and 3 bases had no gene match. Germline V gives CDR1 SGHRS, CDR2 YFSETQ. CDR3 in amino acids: CASSVDRDGYTF. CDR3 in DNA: TGCGCCAGCAGCGTCGACAGGGATGGCTACACCTTC.

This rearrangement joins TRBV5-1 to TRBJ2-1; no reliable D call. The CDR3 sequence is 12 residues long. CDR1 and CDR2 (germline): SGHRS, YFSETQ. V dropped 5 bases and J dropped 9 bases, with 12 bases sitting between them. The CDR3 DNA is TGCGCCAGCAGTGACAATTCGGCTGAGCAGTTCTTC. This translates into CASSDNSAEQFF.

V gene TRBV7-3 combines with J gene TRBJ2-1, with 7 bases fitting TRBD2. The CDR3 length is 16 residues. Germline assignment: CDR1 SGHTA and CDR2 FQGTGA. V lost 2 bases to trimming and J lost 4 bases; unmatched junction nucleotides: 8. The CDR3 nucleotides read TGTGCCAGCAGCTTAGGACCGGGACTACCTTACAATGAGCAGTTCTTC. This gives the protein CASSLGPGLPYNEQFF. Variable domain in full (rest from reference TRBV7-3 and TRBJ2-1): GAGVSQTPSNKVTEKGKYVELRCDPISGHTALYWYRQSLGQGPEFLIYFQGTGAADDSGLPNDRFFAVRPEGSVSTLKIQRTERGDSAVYLCASSLGPGLPYNEQFFGPGTRLTVL.

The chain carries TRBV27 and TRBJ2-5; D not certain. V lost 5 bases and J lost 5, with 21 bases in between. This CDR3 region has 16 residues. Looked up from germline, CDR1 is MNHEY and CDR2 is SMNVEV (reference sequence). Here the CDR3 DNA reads TGTGCCAGCAGTAGCCGACCGGACCGCCTGGCGGAGACCCAGTACTTC. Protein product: CASSSRPDRLAETQYF.

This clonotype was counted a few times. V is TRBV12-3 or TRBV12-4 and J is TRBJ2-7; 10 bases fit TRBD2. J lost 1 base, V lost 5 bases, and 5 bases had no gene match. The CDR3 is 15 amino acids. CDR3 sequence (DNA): TGTGCCAGCAGTCCCCTAGCGGGAGCGTCCTACGAGCAGTACTTC. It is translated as CASSPLAGASYEQYF.

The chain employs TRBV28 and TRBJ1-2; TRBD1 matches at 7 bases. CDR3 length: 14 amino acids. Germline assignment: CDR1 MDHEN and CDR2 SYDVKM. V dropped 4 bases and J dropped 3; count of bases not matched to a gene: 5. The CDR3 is CASSSQGGDYGYTF. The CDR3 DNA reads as TGTGCCAGCAGTTCCCAGGGGGGGGACTATGGCTACACCTTC.

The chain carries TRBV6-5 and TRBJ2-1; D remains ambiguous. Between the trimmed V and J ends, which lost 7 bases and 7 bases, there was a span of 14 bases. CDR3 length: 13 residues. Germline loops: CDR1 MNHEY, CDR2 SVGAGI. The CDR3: CASTKNGLNEQFF. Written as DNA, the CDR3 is TGTGCCAGCACCAAGAATGGGCTGAATGAGCAGTTCTTC.

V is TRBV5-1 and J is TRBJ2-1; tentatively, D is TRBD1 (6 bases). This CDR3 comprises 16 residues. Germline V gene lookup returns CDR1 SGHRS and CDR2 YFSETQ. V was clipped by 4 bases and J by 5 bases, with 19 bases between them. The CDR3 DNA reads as TGCGCCAGCAGCCCCGCTAGGGGGACGATTAACAATGAGCAGTTCTTC. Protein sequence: CASSPARGTINNEQFF.

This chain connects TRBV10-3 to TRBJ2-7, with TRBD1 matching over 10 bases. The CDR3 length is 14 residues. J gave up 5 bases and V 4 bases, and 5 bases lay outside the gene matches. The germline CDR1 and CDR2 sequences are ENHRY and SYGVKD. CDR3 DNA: TGTGCCATCAGTGGGGGACAGGGGAACAACGAGCAGTACTTC. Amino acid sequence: CAISGGQGNNEQYF.

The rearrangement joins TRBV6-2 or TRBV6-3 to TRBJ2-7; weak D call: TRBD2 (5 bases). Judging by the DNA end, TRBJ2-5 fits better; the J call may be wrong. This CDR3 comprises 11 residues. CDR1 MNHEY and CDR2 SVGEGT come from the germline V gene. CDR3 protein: CASDTGGTQYF. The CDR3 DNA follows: TGTGCCAGTGACACCGGAGGGACCCAGTACTTC.

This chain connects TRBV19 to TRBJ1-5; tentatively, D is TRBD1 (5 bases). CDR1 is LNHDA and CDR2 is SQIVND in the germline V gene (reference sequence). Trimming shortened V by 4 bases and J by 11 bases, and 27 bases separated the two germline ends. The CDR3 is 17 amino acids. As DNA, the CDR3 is TGTGCCAGTAGTAACTCGGGGGGTTTGATTCCCAACCTGACCCAGCATTTT. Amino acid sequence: CASSNSGGLIPNLTQHF.

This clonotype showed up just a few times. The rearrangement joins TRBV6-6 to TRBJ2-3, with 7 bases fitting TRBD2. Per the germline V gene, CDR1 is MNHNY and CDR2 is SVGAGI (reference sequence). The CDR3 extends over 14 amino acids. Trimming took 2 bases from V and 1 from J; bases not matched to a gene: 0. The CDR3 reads CASSYGGGTDTQYF. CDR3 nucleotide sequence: TGTGCCAGCAGTTACGGGGGGGGCACAGATACGCAGTATTTT.